A selection of T cell receptor beta chains follows, all from one sample in a study of blood T cell repertoires in COVID-19. The repertoire was sequenced with immunoSEQ multiplex PCR; TCRdb's copy has only in-frame clones and lacks some. The table has 200,000 or so clones, approximately 90% seen once; the top ten hold less than 3.5%. Material for sequencing was peripheral blood. All receptors come from a man between 25 and 39 years old with COVID-19, enrolled during active disease. Each CDR3 is given with its conserved first and last residue. The D gene is left open where the match is weak. Clone size is stated in some rows and not others, as once, few, many or a class when expanded.

V	D	size	J	CDR3	DNA
TRBV7-9	TRBD1	-	TRBJ1-2	CASSSDRVRLLSRGYTF	TGTGCCAGCAGCTCTGACAGGGTACGGCTCTTAAGTCGTGGCTACACCTTC
TRBV7-2	-	-	TRBJ2-7	CASSLGVGGVALAEQYF	TGTGCCAGCAGCTTGGGCGTGGGGGGAGTTGCTTTGGCTGAGCAGTACTTC
TRBV18	TRBD1	-	TRBJ2-7	CASSPGTAHEQYF	TGTGCCAGCTCACCGGGGACAGCTCACGAGCAGTACTTC
TRBV29-1	TRBD1	-	TRBJ1-2	CSVSGQGGTNYGYTF	TGCAGCGTTTCCGGACAGGGTGGGACTAACTATGGCTACACCTTC
TRBV7-9	TRBD1	-	TRBJ1-6	CASSFRDSNSPLHF	TGTGCCAGCAGCTTCCGGGACAGTAATTCACCCCTCCACTTT
TRBV30	-	-	TRBJ1-6	CAWGTGTNNSPLHF	TGTGCCTGGGGCACCGGGACAAATAATTCACCCCTCCACTTT
TRBV28	-	-	TRBJ2-1	CASSLSSPGSHTEQFF	TGTGCCAGCAGTTTATCCAGTCCCGGGAGTCACACTGAGCAGTTCTTC
TRBV30	-	-	TRBJ1-1	CAWNMALYTEAFF	TGTGCCTGGAATATGGCCCTGTACACTGAAGCTTTCTTT
TRBV27	-	once	TRBJ1-1	CASSRGQKNTEAFF	TGTGCCAGCAGCCGCGGGCAGAAGAACACTGAAGCTTTCTTT
TRBV2	-	once	TRBJ1-1	CASSGQVIMNTEAFF	TGTGCCAGCAGTGGACAGGTGATTATGAACACTGAAGCTTTCTTT
TRBV2	-	-	TRBJ1-1	CASSEAASPGPEAFF	TGTGCCAGCAGTGAAGCTGCATCCCCCGGTCCTGAAGCTTTCTTT
TRBV6-5	-	once	TRBJ1-1	CASTPLQTNTEAFF	TGTGCCAGCACCCCCCTACAGACAAACACTGAAGCTTTCTTT
TRBV5-1	TRBD1	-	TRBJ1-1	CASSLAGTVGYTEAFF	TGCGCCAGCAGCTTGGCCGGGACAGTCGGCTATACTGAAGCTTTCTTT
TRBV9	TRBD2	-	TRBJ2-1	CAGREDSGRFFSYNEQFF	TGTGCCGGAAGGGAGGATAGCGGGCGATTTTTCTCCTACAATGAGCAGTTCTTC
TRBV6-6	-	-	TRBJ1-1	CASSTAGQTLNTEAFF	TGTGCCAGCAGTACGGCGGGGCAGACCTTGAACACTGAAGCTTTCTTT
TRBV28	-	-	TRBJ1-2	CASSLTSGWGYTF	TGTGCCAGCAGTTTAACGTCGGGTTGGGGCTACACCTTC
TRBV12-3/TRBV12-4	-	-	TRBJ2-7	CASSFLVNEQYF	TGTGCCAGCAGTTTCCTCGTAAACGAGCAGTACTTC
TRBV29-1	-	-	TRBJ1-2	CSVEEPGDGYTF	TGCAGCGTTGAAGAACCGGGGGATGGCTACACCTTC
TRBV3-1/TRBV3-2	TRBD1	-	TRBJ2-3	CASRRQGSDTQYF	TGTGCCAGCAGACGACAGGGATCAGATACGCAGTATTTT
TRBV6-1	TRBD1	-	TRBJ2-2	CASSERAGGPGELFF	TGTGCCAGCAGTGAGAGGGCAGGGGGCCCCGGGGAGCTGTTTTTT
TRBV4-2	TRBD2	once	TRBJ2-1	CASSQDPRLATSYNEQFF	TGTGCCAGCAGCCAAGATCCCCGACTAGCGACCTCCTACAATGAGCAGTTCTTC
TRBV4-2	TRBD1	-	TRBJ1-2	CASSRGTGVNYGYTF	TGTGCCAGCAGCCGCGGGACAGGGGTAAACTATGGCTACACCTTC
TRBV18	-	-	TRBJ2-7	CASSVSQISYEQYF	TGTGCCAGCTCAGTTTCTCAGATTTCCTACGAGCAGTACTTC
TRBV27	-	-	TRBJ2-6	CASSPRGGANVLTF	TGTGCCAGCAGCCCCAGGGGTGGGGCCAACGTCCTGACTTTC
TRBV19	-	-	TRBJ1-5	CASSPNNGQTYSNQPQHF	TGTGCCAGTAGCCCCAATAACGGACAGACCTATAGCAATCAGCCCCAGCATTTT
TRBV4-2	-	once	TRBJ1-2	CASSPTQGGDGYTF	TGTGCCAGCAGCCCTACACAGGGTGGCGATGGCTACACCTTC
TRBV5-5	-	-	TRBJ2-1	CASSLLSGGAYNEQFF	TGTGCCAGCAGCCTGTTAAGCGGCGGGGCCTACAATGAGCAGTTCTTC
TRBV10-3	TRBD1	-	TRBJ1-5	CAISGTGYSNQPQHF	TGTGCCATCAGTGGGACAGGGTATAGCAATCAGCCCCAGCATTTT
TRBV7-2	-	-	TRBJ2-7	CASSLKAAPYEQYF	TGTGCCAGCAGCTTAAAAGCAGCGCCCTACGAGCAGTACTTC
TRBV28	-	few	TRBJ1-5	CASSSTGFQPQHF	TGTGCCAGCAGCTCCACGGGGTTTCAGCCCCAGCATTTT
TRBV6-5	TRBD1	-	TRBJ1-1	CASSLTGWTEAFF	TGTGCCAGCAGTTTGACAGGGTGGACTGAAGCTTTCTTT
TRBV7-2	-	-	TRBJ2-3	CASSPSQAQGNTQYF	TGTGCCAGCAGCCCATCACAGGCCCAAGGGAATACGCAGTATTTT
TRBV10-3	-	-	TRBJ1-1	CAISQGANRNTEAFF	TGTGCCATCAGTCAGGGCGCGAATCGGAACACTGAAGCTTTCTTT
TRBV29-1	-	-	TRBJ1-1	CSATPGQIEAFF	TGCAGCGCAACCCCCGGACAGATTGAAGCTTTCTTT
TRBV5-1	TRBD1	-	TRBJ1-1	CASSRVDRGLYTEAFF	TGCGCCAGCAGCAGGGTGGATAGGGGGCTTTACACTGAAGCTTTCTTT
TRBV24-1	TRBD2	-	TRBJ2-3	CATSDPGRGTDTQYF	TGTGCCACCAGTGATCCAGGGAGGGGCACAGATACGCAGTATTTT
TRBV6-2/TRBV6-3	-	-	TRBJ1-1	CASSYRVEGTEAFF	TGTGCCAGCAGTTACAGGGTGGAGGGCACTGAAGCTTTCTTT
TRBV5-5	-	-	TRBJ1-2	CASSPTGSAYGYTF	TGTGCCAGCAGCCCTACGGGGTCAGCCTATGGCTACACCTTC
TRBV28	TRBD1	-	TRBJ2-7	CASSTDRGYEQYF	TGTGCCAGCAGTACGGACAGGGGCTACGAGCAGTACTTC
TRBV5-1	TRBD2	-	TRBJ2-1	CASSLVLAGGKNEQFF	TGCGCCAGCAGCTTAGTCCTAGCGGGAGGGAAAAATGAGCAGTTCTTC
TRBV5-1	-	-	TRBJ1-1	CASSLDTGLGTEAFF	TGCGCCAGCAGCTTGGATACAGGGTTAGGCACTGAAGCTTTCTTT
TRBV29-1	-	-	TRBJ1-5	CSVSVGGGNQPQHF	TGCAGCGTTTCGGTAGGGGGGGGCAATCAGCCCCAGCATTTT
TRBV19	TRBD1	-	TRBJ2-3	CASRRTGGGTDTQYF	TGTGCCAGTAGGCGAACAGGGGGAGGCACAGATACGCAGTATTTT
TRBV6-6	TRBD1	-	TRBJ1-3	CASSRGTGGLSGNTIYF	TGTGCCAGCAGTCGGGGGACAGGGGGCCTCTCTGGAAACACCATATATTTT
TRBV18	TRBD1	-	TRBJ2-2	CASSPPSGGRHTGELFF	TGTGCCAGCTCACCACCTTCAGGGGGCCGACACACCGGGGAGCTGTTTTTT
TRBV28	-	-	TRBJ2-7	CASTRGGALYEQYF	TGTGCCTCAACTCGTGGGGGGGCCCTCTACGAGCAGTACTTC
TRBV6-6	TRBD2	-	TRBJ2-2	CASSPVGLAGDPRTGELFF	TGTGCCAGCAGTCCCGTCGGACTAGCGGGAGACCCAAGGACCGGGGAGCTGTTTTTT
TRBV9	TRBD1	few	TRBJ2-1	CASSAQGNTYNEQFF	TGTGCCAGCAGCGCACAGGGGAATACCTACAATGAGCAGTTCTTC
TRBV11-2	-	-	TRBJ2-1	CASSLDASEYNEQFF	TGTGCCAGCAGCTTAGATGCTAGCGAGTACAATGAGCAGTTCTTC
TRBV11-2	-	-	TRBJ1-2	CASSLAGVGYTF	TGTGCCAGCAGCTTAGCAGGGGTTGGCTACACCTTC
TRBV19	-	-	TRBJ2-2	CATKGRGAGELFF	TGTGCCACAAAGGGCAGGGGGGCCGGGGAGCTGTTTTTT
TRBV5-1	TRBD1	-	TRBJ2-3	CASSSGQGVSSTDTQYF	TGCGCCAGCAGCTCGGGACAGGGGGTTTCTAGCACAGATACGCAGTATTTT
TRBV5-1	TRBD2	-	TRBJ2-1	CASSLEPSGGYNEQFF	TGCGCCAGCAGCCTGGAGCCTAGCGGGGGGTACAATGAGCAGTTCTTC
TRBV30	TRBD2	-	TRBJ2-3	CAWSLTGGADTQYF	TGTGCCTGGAGTCTGACTGGGGGGGCAGATACGCAGTATTTT
TRBV13	TRBD2	-	TRBJ2-1	CASSFTGTSGNNEQFF	TGTGCCAGCAGCTTCACCGGGACTAGCGGAAACAATGAGCAGTTCTTC
TRBV7-9	TRBD2	-	TRBJ2-2	CASSIGLAGPIATGELFF	TGTGCCAGCAGTATTGGTCTAGCGGGACCTATCGCGACCGGGGAGCTGTTTTTT
TRBV28	TRBD1	-	TRBJ1-2	CASSLPITGVFGYTF	TGTGCCAGCAGTTTACCTATAACAGGGGTTTTTGGCTACACCTTC
TRBV12-5	TRBD1	-	TRBJ1-2	CASGFDRGGGYTF	TGTGCTAGTGGATTCGACAGGGGAGGAGGCTACACCTTC
TRBV28	TRBD1	once	TRBJ1-2	CASSSLPGQVRDGYTF	TGTGCCAGCAGTTCCCTCCCGGGACAGGTTCGAGATGGCTACACCTTC